This entry lists 24 T cell receptor beta chains sequenced from one sample in a study of tumor-infiltrating lymphocytes in localized non-small cell lung cancer. Profiling relied on immunoSEQ multiplex PCR, and the TCRdb table lists in-frame clones only, not all of them. Here the sample spans about 15,000 clones, roughly 80% being singletons. Sample: lung tumor tissue. The origin of the receptors is a human donor with non-small cell lung cancer.

This clone was observed a single time. The rearrangement uses TRBV19 and TRBJ2-1; a weak D match, TRBD2 (6 bases). The germline CDR1 and CDR2 sequences are LNHDA and SQIVND (reference sequence). V lost 3 bases to trimming and J lost 5 bases, with 11 bases between them. The CDR3 runs 14 residues. CDR3: CASSISGLHNEQFF. In nucleotides, the CDR3 is TGTGCCAGTAGTATCAGCGGACTACACAATGAGCAGTTCTTC. The entire variable domain, with the rest obtained from reference TRBV19 and TRBJ2-1, is as follows: DGGITQSPKYLFRKEGQNVTLSCEQNLNHDAMYWYRQDPGQGLRLIYYSQIVNDFQKGDIAEGYSVSREKKESFPLTVTSAQKNPTAFYLCASSISGLHNEQFFGPGTRLTVL.

This clone was seen only a few times. The CDR3 DNA reads as TGTGCCAGCACCCAGGGTGACGAGCAGTACTTC. Its translation is CASTQGDEQYF. The chain links TRBV25-1 to TRBJ2-7, with TRBD1 as a possible D gene (5 bases). The length of the CDR3 is 11 residues. Germline V CDR1 and CDR2: MGHDK, SYGVNS. The V gene lost 7 bases and the J gene lost 5 bases, with 9 bases spanning the gap.

This rearrangement joins TRBV11-2 to TRBJ1-2; no clear D gene. The CDR3 is 13 residues long. CDR1 is SGHAT, CDR2 FQNNGV, per germline. Trimming removed 1 base at V and 6 bases at J, with 9 bases between. The CDR3 bases are TGTGCCAGCAGCTTAGGAGGGATTAATGGCTACACCTTC. It yields the protein CASSLGGINGYTF.

This clone occurred once. This chain connects TRBV5-1 to TRBJ2-1; weak D call: TRBD2 (6 bases). Trimming cost V 5 bases and J 6 bases, with 15 bases left between them. Per the germline V gene, CDR1 is SGHRS and CDR2 is YFSETQ. CDR3 length: 14 amino acids. CDR3 in DNA: TGCGCCAGCAGTTCGGAGGGTAGCTTCAATGAGCAGTTCTTC. Its protein product is CASSSEGSFNEQFF.

This chain uses TRBV5-1 with TRBJ2-5; D unresolved. CDR1 is SGHRS and CDR2 is YFSETQ in the germline V gene. This CDR3 is 14 amino acids long. Trimming pared 1 base from V and 1 base from J, leaving 8 bases between. The CDR3 is CASSLRASQETQYF. The CDR3 bases are TGCGCCAGCAGCTTGAGGGCTAGCCAAGAGACCCAGTACTTC.

This rearrangement joins TRBV10-1 to TRBJ2-7; 8 bases match TRBD2. This CDR3 comprises 14 residues. Unmatched junction bases numbered 8, after V lost 6 bases and J lost 4 bases. CDR1 is WNHNN and CDR2 is SYGVQD in the germline V gene (reference sequence). As DNA, the CDR3 is TGCGCCAGCAGGGACGGCGGGGGGCCTTACGAGCAGTACTTC. Protein product: CASRDGGGPYEQYF.

This sequence joins TRBV6-5 and TRBJ2-3; possibly TRBD2 for D (6 bases). The germline V and J ends were trimmed by 6 bases and 2 bases, with 15 bases remaining between them. The CDR3 runs to 15 residues. Germline V lookup: CDR1 MNHEY, CDR2 SVGAGI. The CDR3 loop is CASRPPGLTTDTQYF. In nucleotides, the CDR3 is TGTGCCAGCAGACCCCCGGGACTTACCACAGATACGCAGTATTTT.

Points on this clone: Other DNA variants within this sample encode the same CDR3. The V gene is TRBV19, the J gene TRBJ2-7; TRBD1 might be the D (6 bases). Germline lookup yields CDR1 LNHDA and CDR2 SQIVND (reference sequence). V lost 6 bases and J 1 base, leaving 7 bases between the germline ends. The CDR3 contains 12 residues. Written as DNA, the CDR3 is TGTGCCAGTAGGCAGGGGTCCTACGAGCAGTACTTC. It is translated as CASRQGSYEQYF.

This sequence joins TRBV28 and TRBJ2-1; 10 bases are a match to TRBD2. Germline CDR1 is MDHEN and CDR2 is SYDVKM. J lost 8 bases, V lost 5 bases, and 6 bases had no gene match. The CDR3 sequence is 14 residues long. Here the CDR3 DNA reads TGTGCCAGCAGTACTAGCGGGATATTGGATGAGCAGTTCTTC. It codes for CASSTSGILDEQFF. Combining the CDR3 with reference TRBV28 and TRBJ2-1 gives the whole variable domain DVKVTQSSRYLVKRTGEKVFLECVQDMDHENMFWYRQDPGLGLRLIYFSYDVKMKEKGDIPEGYSVSREKKERFSLILESASTNQTSMYLCASSTSGILDEQFFGPGTRLTVL.

The chain couples TRBV19 to TRBJ2-5; 11 bases line up with TRBD1. This CDR3 is 14 amino acids long. Germline V gene data show CDR1 as LNHDA and CDR2 as SQIVND (reference sequence). The V and J ends lost 6 bases and 5 bases, in that order; junction bases with no gene match: 5. DNA for the CDR3: TGTGCCAGTAGGAGGACAGGGGGCAGGGAGACCCAGTACTTC. Its translation: CASRRTGGRETQYF. Full variable domain (outside the CDR3, taken from reference TRBV19 and TRBJ2-5): DGGITQSPKYLFRKEGQNVTLSCEQNLNHDAMYWYRQDPGQGLRLIYYSQIVNDFQKGDIAEGYSVSREKKESFPLTVTSAQKNPTAFYLCASRRTGGRETQYFGPGTRLLVL.

The genes are TRBV5-4 and TRBJ1-1; D is undetermined. Trimming removed 3 bases from V and 1 base from J, with 7 bases in between. Per the germline V gene, CDR1 is SGHNT and CDR2 is YYREEE (reference sequence). The CDR3 runs to 13 residues. This CDR3 reads CASSSIQNTEAFF. The CDR3 DNA reads TGTGCCAGCAGCTCAATTCAGAACACTGAAGCTTTCTTT.

The chain joins TRBV6-1 to TRBJ1-5; TRBD1 aligns across 7 bases. J gave up 2 bases and V 4 bases, and 8 bases lay outside the gene matches. Germline assignment: CDR1 MNHNS and CDR2 SASEGT. This CDR3 is built from 16 residues. The CDR3 DNA is TGTGCCAGCAGTGCCCGACAGGGCATCGGCAATCAGCCCCAGCATTTT. Amino acids: CASSARQGIGNQPQHF.

This clone was seen only a few times. The rearrangement uses TRBV6-6 and TRBJ1-3; possible D gene TRBD1, 5 bases. Germline CDR1 MNHNY, CDR2 SVGAGI (reference sequence). Trimming shortened V by 0 bases and J by 2 bases, and 5 bases separated the two germline ends. The CDR3 totals 14 residues. CDR3: CASSYSTAGNTIYF. The CDR3, as DNA: TGTGCCAGCAGTTACTCGACAGCTGGAAACACCATATATTTT.

V gene TRBV12-5 combines with J gene TRBJ2-2; D is uncertain. This CDR3 is built from 13 residues. The germline CDR1 and CDR2 sequences are LGHNT and FRNRAP. Trimming left V 2 bases short and J 5 bases short, with 6 bases between. CDR3 DNA: TGTGCTAGTGGTTTGAGAGGAACCGGGGAGCTGTTTTTT. The encoded protein is CASGLRGTGELFF.

This clone has more than one count but fewer than ten. DNA for the CDR3: TGTGCCAGCAGTTCGAGCGGGAAGTACAATGAGCAGTTCTTC. Its protein is CASSSSGKYNEQFF. The V and J genes are TRBV6-1 and TRBJ2-1; 7 nucleotides align to TRBD2. The ends lost 5 bases at V and 4 bases at J; junction bases unmatched: 5. This CDR3 has 14 amino acids. Germline values: CDR1 MNHNS, CDR2 SASEGT.

This rearrangement joins TRBV30 to TRBJ1-1, with unresolved D. V lost 6 bases and J 1 base, leaving 15 bases between the germline ends. This CDR3 has 14 residues. Germline CDR1 GTSNPN, CDR2 SVGIG (reference sequence). CDR3 amino acids: CACNGVDGNTEAFF. The DNA for the CDR3 is TGTGCCTGCAACGGGGTTGACGGGAACACTGAAGCTTTCTTT. Complete variable domain (other parts from reference TRBV30 and TRBJ1-1): SQTIHQWPATLVQPVGSPLSLECTVEGTSNPNLYWYRQAAGRGLQLLFYSVGIGQISSEVPQNLSASRPQDRQFILSSKKLLLSDSGFYLCACNGVDGNTEAFFGQGTRLTVV.

The rearrangement links TRBV13 to TRBJ2-1, with TRBD2 as a possible D gene (6 bases). The V gene's germline CDR1 is PRHDT and CDR2 FYEKMQ (reference sequence). The CDR3 contains 14 residues. V was clipped by 4 bases and J by 5 bases, with 12 bases between them. Here the CDR3 reads CASSSGTPNNEQFF. The CDR3 DNA reads TGTGCCAGCAGCTCCGGGACTCCTAACAATGAGCAGTTCTTC.

The chain employs TRBV5-1 and TRBJ2-5, with TRBD1 identical over 8 bases. In germline, CDR1 is SGHRS, CDR2 YFSETQ. This CDR3 has 16 residues. V shed 0 bases and J 4 bases; nucleotides not matched to a gene: 8. CDR3 nucleotide sequence: TGCGCCAGCAGCTTGGCCCGCAGGGGGCGAGTAGAGACCCAGTACTTC. It yields the protein CASSLARRGRVETQYF.

This chain connects TRBV29-1 to TRBJ1-3; no firm D call. The CDR3 contains 14 residues. Trimming stripped 3 bases from V and 4 bases from J, with 13 bases between. The germline gives CDR1 SQVTM, CDR2 ANQGSEA. The CDR3: CSVESGYSGNTIYF. DNA of the CDR3: TGCAGCGTTGAGTCGGGGTACAGCGGAAACACCATATATTTT.

This chain uses TRBV21-1 with TRBJ1-5. TRBV21-1 is a pseudogene segment. The CDR3 spans 14 residues. The CDR3 DNA is TGTGCCAGCAGCAAACACGGCCCCAATCAGCCCCAGCATTTT. It encodes CASSKHGPNQPQHF.

There are a few counts of this clone. The rearrangement uses TRBV7-9 and TRBJ1-1, with a weak D call TRBD1 (6 bases). Germline V gene data show CDR1 as SEHNR and CDR2 as FQNEAQ (reference sequence). This CDR3 spans 14 amino acids. Trimming pared 5 bases from V and 0 bases from J, leaving 10 bases between. The CDR3 DNA sequence: TGTGCCAGCAGCCCCGACAGGATGAACACTGAAGCTTTCTTT. The encoded protein is CASSPDRMNTEAFF.

This chain uses TRBV10-1 with TRBJ2-7; D is possibly TRBD2 (6 bases). The germline gives CDR1 WNHNN, CDR2 SYGVQD (reference sequence). This CDR3 has 16 amino acids. V was pared by 4 bases and J by 3 bases, with 19 bases between. The DNA for the CDR3 is TGCGCCAGCAGTGGGTCAGTTGGGGGAGGTCGCTACGAGCAGTACTTC. Protein product: CASSGSVGGGRYEQYF.

This clone was recorded only once. The chain has TRBV5-1 and TRBJ2-1; TRBD2 agrees at 16 bases. CDR1 is SGHRS and CDR2 is YFSETQ in the germline V gene. The V and J ends lost 4 bases and 7 bases, in that order; junction bases with no gene match: 14. This CDR3 has 19 amino acids. The CDR3 DNA reads TGCGCCAGCAGCGAGGGACTAGCGGGAGGGTCCGCAATAATAAATGAGCAGTTCTTC. This gives the protein CASSEGLAGGSAIINEQFF.

V and J are TRBV10-3 and TRBJ2-1; TRBD2 matches at 11 bases. This CDR3 region has 15 residues. CDR1 is ENHRY and CDR2 is SYGVKD in the germline V gene. J gave up 5 bases and V 7 bases, and 7 bases lay outside the gene matches. CDR3 DNA sequence: TGTGCCATCAATACACTAGCGGGAGACCACAATGAGCAGTTCTTC. Translating gives CAINTLAGDHNEQFF.